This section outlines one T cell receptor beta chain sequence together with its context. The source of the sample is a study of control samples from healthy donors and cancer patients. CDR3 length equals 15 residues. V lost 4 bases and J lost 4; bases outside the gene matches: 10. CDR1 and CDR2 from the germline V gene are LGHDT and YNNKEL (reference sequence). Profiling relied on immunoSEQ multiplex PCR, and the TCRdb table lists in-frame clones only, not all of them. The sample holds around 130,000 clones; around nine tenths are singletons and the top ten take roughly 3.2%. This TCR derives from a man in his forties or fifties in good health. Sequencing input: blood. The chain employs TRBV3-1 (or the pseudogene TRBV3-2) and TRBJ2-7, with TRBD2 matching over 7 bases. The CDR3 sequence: CASSPMLAAIYEQYF. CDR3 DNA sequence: TGTGCCAGCAGCCCTATGCTAGCGGCCATTTACGAGCAGTACTTC.